This T cell receptor beta chain stems from a study of OX40 agonist ivuxolimab in advanced cancers. There are 15 residues in the CDR3. The germline V gene has CDR1 SGHVS and CDR2 FNYEAQ. Trimming removed 5 bases from V and 2 bases from J; junction bases left unmatched: 3. Exclusion applied to patients with autoimmune disease history or systemic immunosuppression. Sequencing was performed with immunoSEQ multiplex PCR; in TCRdb, only in-frame clones are kept and a portion is missing. The table records approximately 58,000 clones, around 80% of them present only once. The chain uses TRBV7-6 and TRBJ2-3, with TRBD2 matching over 11 bases. This specimen was CD4+ or CD8+ T cells sorted from blood, taken in a trial of the OX40 agonist ivuxolimab. The clonotype comes from an adult with an advanced solid tumor such as melanoma, head and neck, liver or kidney cancer. CDR3 sequence: CASSQLAGDTDTQYF. The CDR3 region has the DNA TGTGCCAGCAGCCAACTAGCGGGAGACACAGATACGCAGTATTTT.